Following are 17 T cell receptor beta chains from one sample sequenced in a study of CD8 T cells in ankylosing spondylitis. Study conclusions and caveats: Characteristic, it appeared, of ankylosing spondylitis blood was a TCR beta motif of several highly homologous variants.

TCRdb re-called the 5' RACE reads with MiXCR, one entry per CDR3 protein. The sample contains a few hundred thousand distinct CDR3 sequences, roughly 8% of which appear only once. These TCRs' antigens remain unknown. The material sequenced was blood, either unsorted or a sorted T cell fraction (not recorded which). These receptors were obtained from a male donor with ankylosing spondylitis.

This clonotype was seen repeatedly, ten times or more. The rearrangement uses TRBV5-1 and TRBJ2-7; D is unclear. The ends were cut back, 4 bases at V and 0 bases at J, with 14 bases in the middle. Germline assignment: CDR1 SGHRS and CDR2 YFSETQ. The CDR3 covers 15 residues. CDR3 protein: CASSPTRINSYEQYF. CDR3 bases: TGCGCCAGCAGCCCGACTCGGATTAACTCCTACGAGCAGTACTTC.

This clonotype was seen at least ten times. This sequence joins TRBV5-1 and TRBJ2-1; 11 bases are a match to TRBD2. V shed 3 bases and J 10 bases; nucleotides not matched to a gene: 3. This CDR3 has 13 amino acids. Germline loops: CDR1 SGHRS, CDR2 YFSETQ. The CDR3 DNA is TGCGCCAGCAGCTCAGGACTAGCGGGCGAGCAGTTCTTC. Translation gives CASSSGLAGEQFF.

This clonotype has at least ten counts. The chain joins TRBV11-2 to TRBJ1-6; D is possibly TRBD1 (5 bases). CDR3 length: 16 residues. Germline V gene data show CDR1 as SGHAT and CDR2 as FQNNGV. With 5 bases removed from V and 5 bases from J, the gap between germline ends came to 16 bases. The CDR3 DNA follows: TGTGCCAGCAGCATATTGGGACGGACTAATAATTCACCCCTCCACTTT. Its protein is CASSILGRTNNSPLHF.

The genes are TRBV7-8 and TRBJ2-3, with 9 bases fitting TRBD1. V dropped 5 bases and J dropped 1; count of bases not matched to a gene: 7. CDR1 is SGHVS and CDR2 is FQNEAQ in the germline V gene. The CDR3 loop spans 16 amino acids. The DNA of the CDR3 is TGTGCCAGCAGCCATGGACAGGGGTACGGCACAGATACGCAGTATTTT. It codes for CASSHGQGYGTDTQYF.

The V gene is TRBV20-1, the J gene TRBJ1-2; TRBD1 matches at 10 bases. The CDR3 runs 15 residues. The germline CDR1 and CDR2 sequences are DFQATT and SNEGSKA (reference sequence). Trimming at V came to 1 base and at J to 4 bases, leaving 6 bases not matched to a gene. The CDR3 here is CSARVPRTGGYGYTF. The CDR3, as DNA: TGCAGTGCTAGAGTCCCCCGGACAGGGGGCTATGGCTACACCTTC.

This clonotype was found many times. The chain joins TRBV29-1 to TRBJ2-3; perhaps TRBD2 as D (6 bases). From germline, CDR1 is SQVTM and CDR2 ANQGSEA. There are 11 residues in the CDR3. Trimming cost V 5 bases and J 7 bases, with 10 bases left between them. The chain's CDR3 is CSVSGGNTQYF. The CDR3 nucleotides are TGCAGCGTTTCCGGGGGAAATACGCAGTATTTT.

The chain carries TRBV5-1 and TRBJ2-1; D unclear. The CDR3 has 18 residues. Germline V gene lookup returns CDR1 SGHRS and CDR2 YFSETQ. Between the trimmed V and J ends, which lost 4 bases and 2 bases, there was a span of 22 bases. The CDR3 nucleotides read TGCGCCAGCAGCGTCATACCCCGCCAAGCGCTACCCTACAATGAGCAGTTCTTC. Encoded protein: CASSVIPRQALPYNEQFF.

The rearrangement uses TRBV11-2 and TRBJ2-7; 12 bases match TRBD2. Trimming removed 3 bases from V and 2 bases from J; junction bases left unmatched: 5. The CDR3 totals 16 residues. Germline CDR1 reads SGHAT; CDR2 reads FQNNGV. CDR3 nucleotide sequence: TGTGCCAGCAGCTTGGATCTAGCGGGAGGGCCCTACGAGCAGTACTTC. Protein sequence: CASSLDLAGGPYEQYF.

Many counts were recorded for this clonotype. The chain recombines TRBV28 with TRBJ1-2; a possible D gene is TRBD1 (6 bases). Trimming took off 7 bases at V and 4 bases at J, with 13 bases between the two ends. CDR1 is MDHEN and CDR2 is SYDVKM in the germline V gene. The CDR3 spans 13 residues. The CDR3 spells CASIPDRSYGYTF. The CDR3 DNA sequence: TGTGCCAGCATCCCCGACAGGTCCTATGGCTACACCTTC.

This chain connects TRBV7-8 to TRBJ2-7; D is undetermined. Germline loops: CDR1 SGHVS, CDR2 FQNEAQ. This CDR3 comprises 13 residues. Trimming took off 5 bases at V and 3 bases at J, with 11 bases between the two ends. CDR3 residues: CASSLRQLYEQYF. The CDR3, as DNA: TGTGCCAGCAGCCTGAGACAACTCTACGAGCAGTACTTC.

This clonotype has just a few counts. V gene TRBV20-1 combines with J gene TRBJ2-7; 10 nucleotides align to TRBD2. This CDR3 contains 14 residues. Germline V gene sequence: CDR1 DFQATT, CDR2 SNEGSKA (reference sequence). V shed 3 bases, J shed 6 bases, and the junction held 8 bases outside the gene matches. CDR3 DNA: TGCAGTGCTAGCCCGGGACTAGCGCCCTTCGAGCAGTACTTC. Amino acids: CSASPGLAPFEQYF.

A few counts support this clonotype. V usage is TRBV6-2 or TRBV6-3 and J usage is TRBJ2-2, with 10 positions matching TRBD2. The CDR3 totals 16 residues. Trimming removed 4 bases from V and 7 bases from J; junction bases left unmatched: 9. Germline V gene lookup returns CDR1 MNHEY and CDR2 SVGEGT. CDR3: CASSSPGLARLGELFF. The CDR3 DNA sequence: TGTGCCAGCAGTTCACCGGGACTAGCGCGACTCGGGGAGCTGTTTTTT.

This clonotype was found a few times. The rearrangement joins TRBV24-1 to TRBJ2-1; 8 bases align to TRBD2. This CDR3 region has 15 residues. V was pared by 9 bases and J by 4 bases, with 10 bases of the junction left unmatched. Germline V gives CDR1 KGHDR, CDR2 SFDVKD. The CDR3 nucleotides are TGTGCCACCTCCGACCGGGCGGGAGGATACAATGAGCAGTTCTTC. This encodes CATSDRAGGYNEQFF.

This clonotype was seen more than once but under ten times. The rearrangement joins TRBV4-2 to TRBJ2-3; tentatively, D is TRBD2 (6 bases). Trimming removed 4 bases from V and 1 base from J, with 15 bases in between. The CDR3 spans 16 residues. Germline lookup yields CDR1 LGHNA and CDR2 YNFKEQ. Written as DNA, the CDR3 is TGTGCCAGCAGCCCCCGAGAGGTAGCGGGCACAGATACGCAGTATTTT. This translates into CASSPREVAGTDTQYF.

This chain uses TRBV3-1 with TRBJ2-7, with 14 bases lining up with TRBD2. CDR3 length: 15 residues. Germline CDR1 LGHDT, CDR2 YNNKEL (reference sequence). The ends lost 3 bases at V and 7 bases at J; junction bases unmatched: 5. The CDR3 spells CASSQGLAGASEQYF. Here the CDR3 DNA reads TGTGCCAGCAGCCAGGGACTAGCGGGAGCATCAGAGCAGTACTTC.

This clonotype was detected only a few times. This CDR3 reads CASSQGGWTTNTEAFF. In DNA form, the CDR3 reads TGTGCCAGCAGCCAAGGAGGGTGGACGACGAACACTGAAGCTTTCTTT. The chain uses TRBV3-1 and TRBJ1-1; D gene unclear. Deletions cut 1 base from V and 1 base from J, with 13 bases between. This CDR3 spans 16 amino acids. Germline values: CDR1 LGHDT, CDR2 YNNKEL (reference sequence).

CDR3 sequence: CASSKVRDRGGTDTQYF. CDR3 sequence (DNA): TGTGCCAGCAGCAAAGTTCGGGACAGGGGTGGCACAGATACGCAGTATTTT. The chain carries TRBV21-1 and TRBJ2-3; the D segment call TRBD1 is taken from the table without a DNA check. TRBV21-1 is reported as a pseudogene. CDR3 length: 17 amino acids.